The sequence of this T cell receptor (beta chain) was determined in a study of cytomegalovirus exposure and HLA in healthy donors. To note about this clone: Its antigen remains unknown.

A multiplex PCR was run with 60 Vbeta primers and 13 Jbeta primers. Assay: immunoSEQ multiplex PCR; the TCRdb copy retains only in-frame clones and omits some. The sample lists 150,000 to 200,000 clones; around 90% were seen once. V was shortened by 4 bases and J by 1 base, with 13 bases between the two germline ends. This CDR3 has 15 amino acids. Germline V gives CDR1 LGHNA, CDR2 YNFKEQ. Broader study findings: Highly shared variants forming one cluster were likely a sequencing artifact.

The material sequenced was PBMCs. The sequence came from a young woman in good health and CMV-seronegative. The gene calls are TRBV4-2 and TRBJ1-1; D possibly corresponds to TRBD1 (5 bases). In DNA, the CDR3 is TGTGCCAGCAGCCCGCTGGAGGGGCGGAACACTGAAGCTTTCTTT. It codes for CASSPLEGRNTEAFF.